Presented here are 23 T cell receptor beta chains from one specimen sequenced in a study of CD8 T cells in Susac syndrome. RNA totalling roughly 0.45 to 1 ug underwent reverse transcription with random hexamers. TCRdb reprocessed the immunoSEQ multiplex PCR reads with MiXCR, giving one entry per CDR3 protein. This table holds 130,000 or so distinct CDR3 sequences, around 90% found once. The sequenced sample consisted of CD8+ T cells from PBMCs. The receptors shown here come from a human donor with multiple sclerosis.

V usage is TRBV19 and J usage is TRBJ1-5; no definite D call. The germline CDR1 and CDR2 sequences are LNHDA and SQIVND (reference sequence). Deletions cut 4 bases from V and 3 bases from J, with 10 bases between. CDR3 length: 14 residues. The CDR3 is CASSNWGPNQPQHF. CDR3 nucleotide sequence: TGTGCCAGTAGTAATTGGGGTCCCAATCAGCCCCAGCATTTT.

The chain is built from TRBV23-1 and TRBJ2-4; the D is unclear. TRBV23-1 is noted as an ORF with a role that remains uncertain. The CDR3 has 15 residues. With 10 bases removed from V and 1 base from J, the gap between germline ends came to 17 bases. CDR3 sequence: CAIPTRKRAKNIQYF. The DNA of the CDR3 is TGCGCCATTCCGACCCGCAAGAGGGCCAAAAACATTCAGTACTTC.

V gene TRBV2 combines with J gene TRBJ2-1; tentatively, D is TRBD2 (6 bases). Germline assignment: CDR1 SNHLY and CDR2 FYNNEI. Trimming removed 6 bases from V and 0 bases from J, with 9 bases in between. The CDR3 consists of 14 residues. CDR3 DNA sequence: TGTGCCAGCAGGGTGGGAGGCTCCTACAATGAGCAGTTCTTC. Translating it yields CASRVGGSYNEQFF.

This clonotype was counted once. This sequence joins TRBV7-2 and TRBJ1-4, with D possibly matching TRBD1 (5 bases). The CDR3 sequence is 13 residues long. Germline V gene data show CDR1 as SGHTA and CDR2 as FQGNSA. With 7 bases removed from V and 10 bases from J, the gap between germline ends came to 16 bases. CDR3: CASIRGGPGKLFF. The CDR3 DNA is TGTGCCAGCATTAGGGGCGGCCCGGGAAAACTGTTTTTT. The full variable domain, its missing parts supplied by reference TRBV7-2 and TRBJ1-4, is GAGVSQSPSNKVTEKGKDVELRCDPISGHTALYWYRQSLGQGLEFLIYFQGNSAPDKSGLPSDRFSAERTGGSVSTLTIQRTQQEDSAVYLCASIRGGPGKLFFGSGTQLSVL.

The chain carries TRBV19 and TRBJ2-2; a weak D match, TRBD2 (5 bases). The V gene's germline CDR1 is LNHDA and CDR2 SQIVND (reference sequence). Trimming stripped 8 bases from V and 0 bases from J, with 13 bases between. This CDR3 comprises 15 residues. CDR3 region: CASLTDYANTGELFF. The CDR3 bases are TGTGCCAGTTTGACTGACTACGCGAACACCGGGGAGCTGTTTTTT.

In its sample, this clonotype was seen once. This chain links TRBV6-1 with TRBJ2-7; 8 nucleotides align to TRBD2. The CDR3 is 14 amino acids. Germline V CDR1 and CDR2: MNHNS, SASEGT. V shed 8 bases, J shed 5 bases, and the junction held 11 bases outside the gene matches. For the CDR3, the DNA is TGTGCCAGCGATTACGAGCGGGAGAACGACGAGCAGTACTTC. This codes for CASDYERENDEQYF.

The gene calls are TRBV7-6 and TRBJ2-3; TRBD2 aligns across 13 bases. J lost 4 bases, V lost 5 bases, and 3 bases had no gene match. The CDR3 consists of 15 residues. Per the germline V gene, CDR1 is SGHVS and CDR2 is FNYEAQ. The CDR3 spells CASSTGLAGPDTQYF. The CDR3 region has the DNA TGTGCCAGCAGCACGGGACTAGCGGGACCAGATACGCAGTATTTT.

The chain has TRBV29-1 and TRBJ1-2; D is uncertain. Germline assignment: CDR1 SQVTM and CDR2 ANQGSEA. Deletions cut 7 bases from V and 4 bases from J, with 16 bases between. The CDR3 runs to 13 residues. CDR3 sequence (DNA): TGCAGCGCCCTCCTTATAGGGAGCTATGGCTACACCTTC. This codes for CSALLIGSYGYTF.

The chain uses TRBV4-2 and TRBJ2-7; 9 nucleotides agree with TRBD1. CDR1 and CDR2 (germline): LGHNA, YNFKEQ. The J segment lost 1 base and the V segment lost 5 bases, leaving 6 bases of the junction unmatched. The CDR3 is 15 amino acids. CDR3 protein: CASSETGTGSYEQYF. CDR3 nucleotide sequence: TGTGCCAGCAGCGAAACCGGGACAGGGTCCTACGAGCAGTACTTC.

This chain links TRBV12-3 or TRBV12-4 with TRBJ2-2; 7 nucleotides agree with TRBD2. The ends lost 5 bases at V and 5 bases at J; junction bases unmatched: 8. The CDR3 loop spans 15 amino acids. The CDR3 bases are TGTGCCAGCAGTCCCCGGGACTACAGGACCGGGGAGCTGTTTTTT. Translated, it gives CASSPRDYRTGELFF.

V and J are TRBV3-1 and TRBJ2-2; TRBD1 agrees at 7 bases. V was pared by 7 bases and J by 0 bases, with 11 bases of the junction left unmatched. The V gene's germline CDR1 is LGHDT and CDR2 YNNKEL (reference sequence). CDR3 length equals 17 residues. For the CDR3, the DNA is TGTGCCAGCAACCTGGCGCTTGGACAGGCGAACACCGGGGAGCTGTTTTTT. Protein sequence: CASNLALGQANTGELFF.

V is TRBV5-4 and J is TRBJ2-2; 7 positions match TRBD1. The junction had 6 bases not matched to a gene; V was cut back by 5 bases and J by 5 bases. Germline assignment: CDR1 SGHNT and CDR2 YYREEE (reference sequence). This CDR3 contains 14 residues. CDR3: CASRQGGETGELFF. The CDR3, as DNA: TGTGCCAGCAGACAAGGGGGCGAGACCGGGGAGCTGTTTTTT.

CDR3 loop: CASSPHLDRGSGAGELFF. CDR3 sequence (DNA): TGCGCCAGCAGCCCCCACTTGGACAGGGGTTCGGGAGCCGGGGAGCTGTTTTTT. This chain joins TRBV4-1 and TRBJ2-2, with TRBD1 matching 9 bases. From germline, CDR1 is MGHRA and CDR2 YSYEKL. The CDR3 runs 18 residues. Losses at the gene ends were 4 bases for V and 6 bases for J; bases not matched to a gene: 15.

The CDR3 sequence: CSVLGGIDYGYTF. The DNA for the CDR3 is TGCAGCGTCTTAGGTGGGATAGACTATGGCTACACCTTC. This sequence joins TRBV29-1 and TRBJ1-2; D gene uncertain. The length of the CDR3 is 13 residues. Deletions cut 6 bases from V and 3 bases from J, with 14 bases between. Looked up from germline, CDR1 is SQVTM and CDR2 is ANQGSEA.

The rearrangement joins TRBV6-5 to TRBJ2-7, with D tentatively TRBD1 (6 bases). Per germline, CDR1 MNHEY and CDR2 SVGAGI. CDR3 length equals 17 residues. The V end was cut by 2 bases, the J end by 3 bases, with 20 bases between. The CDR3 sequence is CASSYKPGQKGGYEQYF. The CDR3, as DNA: TGTGCCAGCAGTTACAAACCAGGACAGAAGGGCGGCTACGAGCAGTACTTC.

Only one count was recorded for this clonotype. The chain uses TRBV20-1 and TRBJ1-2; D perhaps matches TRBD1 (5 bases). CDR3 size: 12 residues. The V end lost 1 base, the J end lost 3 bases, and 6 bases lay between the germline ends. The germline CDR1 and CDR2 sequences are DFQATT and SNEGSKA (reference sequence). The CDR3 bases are TGCAGTGCTAGAGGGGGGGACTATGGCTACACCTTC. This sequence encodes CSARGGDYGYTF.

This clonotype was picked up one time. CDR3: CASSPGQYSNQPQHF. CDR3 nucleotide sequence: TGTGCCAGCAGCCCAGGACAGTATAGCAATCAGCCCCAGCATTTT. The chain joins TRBV9 to TRBJ1-5; weak D call: TRBD1 (6 bases). The germline CDR1 and CDR2 sequences are SGDLS and YYNGEE. The length of the CDR3 is 15 residues. With 4 bases removed from V and 0 bases from J, the gap between germline ends came to 11 bases.

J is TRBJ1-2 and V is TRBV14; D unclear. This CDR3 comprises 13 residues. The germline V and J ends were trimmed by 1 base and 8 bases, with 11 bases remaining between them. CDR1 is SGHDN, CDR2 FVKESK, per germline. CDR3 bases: TGTGCCAGCAGCCAAGCTTCCGAGACAGGCTACACCTTC. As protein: CASSQASETGYTF.

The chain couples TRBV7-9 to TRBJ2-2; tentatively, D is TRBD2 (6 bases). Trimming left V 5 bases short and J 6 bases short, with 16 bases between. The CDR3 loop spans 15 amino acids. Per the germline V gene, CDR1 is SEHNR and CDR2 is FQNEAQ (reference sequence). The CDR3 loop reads CASSPEGLTSGELFF. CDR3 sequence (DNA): TGTGCCAGCAGCCCAGAGGGACTTACTTCCGGGGAGCTGTTTTTT.

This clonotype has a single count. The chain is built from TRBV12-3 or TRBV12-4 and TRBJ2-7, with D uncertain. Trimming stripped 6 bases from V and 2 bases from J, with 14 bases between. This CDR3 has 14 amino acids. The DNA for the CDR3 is TGTGCCAGCAGCGATTCTTTAACCACCTACGAGCAGTACTTC. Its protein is CASSDSLTTYEQYF.

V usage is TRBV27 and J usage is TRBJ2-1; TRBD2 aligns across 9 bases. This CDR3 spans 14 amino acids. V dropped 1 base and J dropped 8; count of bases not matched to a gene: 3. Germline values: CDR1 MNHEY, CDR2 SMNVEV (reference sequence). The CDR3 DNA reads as TGTGCCAGCAGTTTATTAGCGGGAGTGCATGAGCAGTTCTTC. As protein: CASSLLAGVHEQFF.

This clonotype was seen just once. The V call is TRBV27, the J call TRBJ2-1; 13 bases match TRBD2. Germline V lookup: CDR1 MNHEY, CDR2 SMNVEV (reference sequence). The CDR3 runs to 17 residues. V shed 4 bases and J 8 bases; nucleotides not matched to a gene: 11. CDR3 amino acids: CASSSWTSGSWGDEQFF. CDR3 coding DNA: TGTGCCAGCAGTTCTTGGACTAGCGGGAGCTGGGGCGATGAGCAGTTCTTC.

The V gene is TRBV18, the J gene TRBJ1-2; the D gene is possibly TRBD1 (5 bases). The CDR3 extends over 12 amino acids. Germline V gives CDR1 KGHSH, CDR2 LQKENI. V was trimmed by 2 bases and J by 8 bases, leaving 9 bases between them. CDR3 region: CASSPGAGGYTF. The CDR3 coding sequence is TGTGCCAGCTCACCAGGGGCCGGAGGCTACACCTTC. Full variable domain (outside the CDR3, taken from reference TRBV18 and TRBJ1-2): NAGVMQNPRHLVRRRGQEARLRCSPMKGHSHVYWYRQLPEEGLKFMVYLQKENIIDESGMPKERFSAEFPKEGPSILRIQQVVRGDSAAYFCASSPGAGGYTFGSGTRLTVV.